This T cell receptor (beta chain) was recovered during a study of T cell responses to AZD1222 COVID-19 vaccine. Background on the study: Analysis merged second doses at about 4 or about 12 weeks. Notes on the study in general: Increased Spike-specific TCR breadth and depth were observed after two AZD1222 doses. The study sampled repertoires only after the peak T cell response. Donors in the cohort were predominantly white British and more often female, and clonal diversity was possibly underestimated.

Comment on this clone: Its antigen is not identified.

Clones were sequenced by immunoSEQ multiplex PCR, and TCRdb holds only the in-frame ones, with some missing. This sample has about 160,000 clones; over 80% occur once, and the top ten carry 1.9%. The CDR3 runs to 15 residues. Trimming stripped 3 bases from V and 0 bases from J, with 10 bases between. Germline V gives CDR1 SGDLS, CDR2 YYNGEE. The chain combines TRBV9 with TRBJ1-3; tentative D call: TRBD1 (5 bases). The sequenced sample was peripheral blood, obtained on day 0 of AZD1222 vaccination. This sequence originates from an adult in good health. The CDR3 sequence: CASSATGFSGNTIYF. The DNA for the CDR3 is TGTGCCAGCAGCGCAACAGGATTCTCTGGAAACACCATATATTTT.